What follows is one T cell receptor (beta chain) and its context. In its sample, this clonotype was seen a few times. Which antigen it targets is not known. Base qualities are not recorded, but no much larger clone differs from it by a single base. TCRdb names Illumina NovaSeq 6000 as the instrument used. TCRalpha and TCRbeta cDNA libraries were constructed by 5'RACE with constant-segment primers, with sample barcodes and unique molecular identifiers being introduced. RNA was extracted from every sample with Trizol reagent. Libraries were amplified in two PCR steps, with a second sample barcode and Illumina TruSeq adapters added in the second step. Sequencing of libraries was performed on an Illumina NovaSeq with 2 x 150 bp paired-end reads. The study's own analysis went as follows. Reads were demultiplexed and collapsed into UMI-guided consensus sequences with migec v1.2.7. Using mixcr v2.1.11, UMI consensuses were aligned to TRA and TRB V and J templates and then assembled into clonotypes. A clonotype was counted as expanded or contracted only when both edgeR and NoisET called the clonotype significant, with the noise models trained on biological replicates. For edgeR calls, the thresholds were a false discovery rate-adjusted p below 0.01 and a log2 fold-change of 1. As an exploratory analysis of dynamics, PCA with hierarchical clustering was applied to max-normalized trajectories of the 1000 most abundant clonotypes. Separately sequenced CD4+ and CD8+ repertoires were used to assign a CD4 or CD8 phenotype to each responding clone. TCRdb took the public reads, trimmed them with fastp at Q25, ran MiXCR for clone calling and kept in-frame beta chains. When rows share a CDR3 protein, they turn into one entry using the most common DNA and genes. These V and J calls rely on TCRdb rather than the paper's analysis. Here the sample has around 400,000 distinct CDR3 sequences; 20% to 25% occur a single time. 8.8% of the sample lies in the top ten.

This entry is derived from a study of T-cell memory formation after mild COVID-19 (TCRdb year 2021). Turning to the overall study: TCR sequence clusters from the two donors were found to be largely donor specific. Two young, previously healthy adult volunteers made up the cohort, one male and one female. In two donors, T-cell clones that expanded and contracted after mild COVID-19 were followed by sequencing TCRalpha and TCRbeta repertoires longitudinally. What the research found in general, with its limitations: The second-wave clones that peaked on day 37 were not confirmed to be SARS-CoV-2 specific. Only a couple of mild cases were covered by the study, and larger cohorts that include severe cases with pre-infection samples were considered necessary. Clones contracting from day 15 to 85 had balanced CD4/CD8 phenotypes, while a second wave expanding from day 15 to 37 was biased towards CD4+. Some responding clones were detected in pre-infection memory, which suggested that pre-existing cross-reactive memory T cells had joined the SARS-CoV-2 response. Contracting CD4+ clones appeared mostly in the CM and EM memory subsets, whereas CD8+ clones were enriched in EMRA.

Ficoll-Paque density gradient centrifugation was used to isolate PBMCs. The germline V gene provides CDR1 SGHTA and CDR2 FQGTGA. Trimming removed 2 bases from V and 0 bases from J, leaving 23 bases between the germline ends. The CDR3 spans 21 residues, from the cysteine through the phenylalanine. Only the CDR3 portion is preserved as DNA: 63 bases, with reading frame beginning at the first base. The TCR comes from an adult woman who had mild COVID-19 (a few samples of this study predate the infection). The sample titles of this study are shuffled in the database, so cell type and time point are left out; the donor was told from shared clones. The sequenced sample consisted of PBMCs or a T cell subset sorted from them (not recorded which). The chain couples TRBV7-3 to TRBJ2-6; TRBD1 is a possible D gene, resting on 6 matching bases. The DNA is TGTGCCAGCAGCTTAGTTCCTATAAGTTGGACAGCCAGCTCTGGGGCCAACGTCCTGACTTTC. It encodes CASSLVPISWTASSGANVLTF.